What follows describes a single TCR beta chain. No antigen is known for it. The sample originates from a study of shared clonotypes between healthy human individuals. The wider study: The cohort had two women and a few men, ages 18 to 49. Findings of the study overall: Investigators expected sequencing depth to affect clonotype sharing among donors.

Some clones are missing from TCRdb's copy, which holds only in-frame ones; the method was immunoSEQ multiplex PCR. This sample yields roughly 2.6 million clones, of which over 85% are seen a single time; about 0.13% belongs to the top ten. Germline V gene lookup returns CDR1 KGHSH and CDR2 LQKENI. The CDR3 consists of 15 residues. Trimming took 5 bases from V and 1 from J; bases not matched to a gene: 4. The sequenced sample was naive CD4+ T cells sorted from blood. Subset meaning: CD45RA+ positively selected. The sequence was obtained from a man younger than 30 in good health. This chain links TRBV18 with TRBJ2-7; TRBD1 agrees at 11 bases. The CDR3 loop is CASSAGTGGSYEQYF. CDR3 DNA sequence: TGTGCCAGCTCAGCCGGGACAGGGGGGTCCTACGAGCAGTACTTC.